This T cell receptor beta chain was profiled in a study of blood T cell repertoires in COVID-19. Generated by immunoSEQ multiplex PCR, the TCRdb table keeps only in-frame clones and is missing some. There are a few hundred thousand clones in the sample; more than 75% occur only once, and over 7.5% lies in the top ten. The TCR originated in a man aged 35-49 years who had recovered from COVID-19. Source material: peripheral blood.

The CDR3 here is CASMRLAPLGELFF. The DNA of the CDR3 is TGTGCCAGCATGAGACTAGCCCCACTGGGGGAGCTGTTTTTT. The genes are TRBV6-5 and TRBJ2-2; 7 nucleotides agree with TRBD2. The CDR3 runs 14 residues. The germline V gene has CDR1 MNHEY and CDR2 SVGAGI. V was pared by 7 bases and J by 8 bases, with 10 bases of the junction left unmatched.